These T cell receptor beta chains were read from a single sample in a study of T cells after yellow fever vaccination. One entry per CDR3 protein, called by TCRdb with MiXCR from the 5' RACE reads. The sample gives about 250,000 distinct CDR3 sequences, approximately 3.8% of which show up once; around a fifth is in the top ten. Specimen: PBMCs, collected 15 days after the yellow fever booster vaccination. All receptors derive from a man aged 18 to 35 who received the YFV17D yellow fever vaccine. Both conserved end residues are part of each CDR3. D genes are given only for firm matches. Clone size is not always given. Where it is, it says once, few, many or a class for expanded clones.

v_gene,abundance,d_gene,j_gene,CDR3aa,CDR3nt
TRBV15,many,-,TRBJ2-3,CATRTGGNTDTQYF,TGTGCCACCAGGACCGGGGGTAACACAGATACGCAGTATTTT
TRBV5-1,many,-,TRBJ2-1,CASSPTNYNEQFF,TGCGCCAGCAGCCCTACCAACTACAATGAGCAGTTCTTC
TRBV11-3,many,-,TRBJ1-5,CASSCRDGRNQPQHF,TGTGCCAGCAGCTGTCGGGACGGACGGAATCAGCCCCAGCATTTT
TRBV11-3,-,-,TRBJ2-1,CASQGTNNEQFF,TGTGCCAGCCAAGGGACCAACAATGAGCAGTTCTTC
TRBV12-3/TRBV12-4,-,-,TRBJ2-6,CASSPYDSGANVLTF,TGTGCCAGCAGCCCATATGACTCTGGGGCCAACGTCCTGACTTTC
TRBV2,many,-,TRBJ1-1,CASTMVLNTEAFF,TGTGCCAGCACTATGGTCCTGAACACTGAAGCTTTCTTT
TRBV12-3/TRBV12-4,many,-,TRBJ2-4,CASSTRGAGSIQYF,TGTGCCAGCAGCACAAGGGGGGCAGGTAGCATTCAGTACTTC
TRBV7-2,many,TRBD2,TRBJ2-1,CASSLMTVTRRGVGQFF,TGTGCCAGCAGCCTGATGACCGTGACTAGGCGGGGGGTTGGGCAGTTCTTC
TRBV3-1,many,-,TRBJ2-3,CASSRSRTDTQYF,TGTGCCAGCAGCCGGTCCAGAACAGATACGCAGTATTTT
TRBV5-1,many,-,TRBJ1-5,CASSLIGGNQPQHF,TGCGCCAGCAGCTTGATCGGGGGCAATCAGCCCCAGCATTTT
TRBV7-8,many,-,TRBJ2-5,CASSPIAGTQYF,TGTGCCAGCAGCCCTATTGCGGGGACCCAGTACTTC
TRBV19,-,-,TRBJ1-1,CASSIDSQVLTEAFF,TGTGCCAGTAGTATAGATTCACAGGTACTCACTGAAGCTTTCTTT
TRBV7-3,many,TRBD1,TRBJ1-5,CASSPGQGRSNQPQHF,TGTGCCAGCAGCCCCGGACAGGGGAGAAGCAATCAGCCCCAGCATTTT
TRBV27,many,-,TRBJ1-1,CASSLSKWNEAFF,TGTGCCAGCAGTTTATCTAAGTGGAATGAAGCTTTCTTT
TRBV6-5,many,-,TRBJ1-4,CASSYRQGGEKLFF,TGTGCCAGCAGTTACCGGCAGGGAGGGGAAAAACTGTTTTTT
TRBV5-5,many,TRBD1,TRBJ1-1,CASSLTGGRTEAFF,TGTGCCAGCAGCTTGACAGGGGGCCGGACTGAAGCTTTCTTT
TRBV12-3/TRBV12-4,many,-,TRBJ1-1,CASSLVMNTEAFF,TGTGCCAGCAGTCTCGTTATGAACACTGAAGCTTTCTTT
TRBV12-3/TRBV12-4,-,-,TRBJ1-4,CASSLGDKLFF,TGTGCCAGCAGTTTAGGGGATAAACTGTTTTTT
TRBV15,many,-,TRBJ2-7,CATSRRRNPYEQYF,TGTGCCACCAGCAGAAGACGAAACCCCTACGAGCAGTACTTC
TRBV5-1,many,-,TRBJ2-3,CASSLGPGGTDTQYF,TGCGCCAGCAGCTTGGGTCCCGGGGGCACAGATACGCAGTATTTT
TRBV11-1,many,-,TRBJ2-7,CASSQAQGFYEQYF,TGTGCCAGCAGTCAAGCCCAGGGGTTCTACGAGCAGTACTTC
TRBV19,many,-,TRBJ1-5,CASSRGAGAPNQPQHF,TGTGCCAGTAGCAGAGGGGCAGGGGCACCTAATCAGCCCCAGCATTTT
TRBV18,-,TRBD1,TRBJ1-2,CASSPEPQGASDGYTF,TGTGCCAGCTCACCAGAACCGCAGGGGGCTTCGGATGGCTACACCTTC
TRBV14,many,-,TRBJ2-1,CASSQDLGAVYNEQFF,TGTGCCAGCAGCCAAGATCTGGGGGCAGTCTACAATGAGCAGTTCTTC
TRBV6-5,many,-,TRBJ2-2,CASSYSGDVGPNTGELFF,TGTGCCAGCAGTTACTCAGGGGATGTGGGCCCGAACACCGGGGAGCTGTTTTTT
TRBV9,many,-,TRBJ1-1,CASSNSGNTEAFF,TGTGCCAGCAGCAACAGCGGGAACACTGAAGCTTTCTTT
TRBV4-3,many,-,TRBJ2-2,CASSQFETGNTGELFF,TGCGCCAGCAGCCAATTCGAGACAGGGAACACCGGGGAGCTGTTTTTT
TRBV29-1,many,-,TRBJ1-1,CSVEDGRVNTEAFF,TGCAGCGTTGAAGATGGCAGGGTGAACACTGAAGCTTTCTTT
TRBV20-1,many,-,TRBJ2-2,CSASRRFGGHSNTGELFF,TGCAGTGCTAGTCGGCGCTTCGGGGGGCACTCAAACACCGGGGAGCTGTTTTTT
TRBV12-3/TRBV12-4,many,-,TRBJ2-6,CASSLRGLQAGVLTF,TGTGCCAGCAGTTTACGGGGCCTGCAGGCTGGCGTCCTGACTTTC
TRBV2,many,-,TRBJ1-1,CASSENTEAFF,TGTGCCAGCAGTGAAAACACTGAAGCTTTCTTT
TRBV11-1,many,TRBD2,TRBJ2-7,CASSFHWGGYEQYF,TGTGCCAGCAGCTTCCATTGGGGGGGCTACGAGCAGTACTTC
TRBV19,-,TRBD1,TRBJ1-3,CASSPGTGQSSGNTIYF,TGTGCCAGTAGTCCTGGGACAGGGCAGAGCTCTGGAAACACCATATATTTT
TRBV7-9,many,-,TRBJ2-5,CASSRLRAGEETQYF,TGTGCCAGCAGCCGTCTAAGGGCAGGGGAAGAGACCCAGTACTTC
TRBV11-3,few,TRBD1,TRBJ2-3,CASSSRTGGTDTQYF,TGTGCCAGCAGCTCCAGGACAGGGGGCACAGATACGCAGTATTTT
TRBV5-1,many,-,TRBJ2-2,CASSLADMGRRNTGELFF,TGCGCCAGCAGCTTGGCCGATATGGGACGGAGAAACACCGGGGAGCTGTTTTTT
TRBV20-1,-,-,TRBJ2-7,CSARDSLRSTHGRSSEQYF,TGCAGTGCTAGAGATTCACTTCGGAGCACCCACGGCAGGTCCTCGGAGCAGTACTTC
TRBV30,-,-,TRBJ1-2,CAWSVGYGYTF,TGTGCCTGGAGTGTCGGGTATGGCTACACCTTC
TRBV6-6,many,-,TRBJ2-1,CASSFPASLYNEQFF,TGTGCCAGCAGTTTCCCGGCGAGCCTTTACAATGAGCAGTTCTTC
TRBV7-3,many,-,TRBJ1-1,CASSVRRDTEAFF,TGTGCCAGCAGCGTCCGACGGGACACTGAAGCTTTCTTT
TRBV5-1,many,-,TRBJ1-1,CASSLGLSRAYTEAFF,TGCGCCAGCAGCTTGGGGCTTAGCAGGGCGTACACTGAAGCTTTCTTT
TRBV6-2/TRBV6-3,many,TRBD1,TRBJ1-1,CASSDRQGGAFF,TGTGCCAGCAGTGATCGACAGGGGGGAGCTTTCTTT
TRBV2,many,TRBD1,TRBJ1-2,CASSYITGTGDGYTF,TGTGCCAGCAGCTACATTACCGGGACAGGGGACGGCTACACCTTC
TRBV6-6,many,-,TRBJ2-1,CASSYDRGNEQFF,TGTGCCAGCAGTTACGATCGGGGCAATGAGCAGTTCTTC
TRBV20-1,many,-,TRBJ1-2,CSASLRPSYTF,TGCAGTGCTAGTTTGCGGCCGAGCTACACCTTC
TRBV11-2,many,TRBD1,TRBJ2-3,CASSRDRSTDTQYF,TGTGCCAGCAGCCGGGACAGGTCCACAGATACGCAGTATTTT
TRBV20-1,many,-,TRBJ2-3,CSARGGDTQYF,TGCAGTGCTAGAGGCGGGGATACGCAGTATTTT
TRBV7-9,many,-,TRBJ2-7,CASRPASYEQYF,TGTGCCAGCAGACCGGCGTCCTACGAGCAGTACTTC
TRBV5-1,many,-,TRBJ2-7,CASSLEGLTEQYF,TGCGCCAGCAGCTTGGAAGGGTTAACCGAGCAGTACTTC
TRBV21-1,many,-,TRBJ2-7,CASSKLKGAREQYF,TGTGCCAGCAGCAAACTGAAGGGGGCGAGGGAGCAGTACTTC
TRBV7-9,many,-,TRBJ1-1,CASSLETGAEAFF,TGTGCCAGCAGCTTAGAAACCGGGGCTGAAGCTTTCTTT
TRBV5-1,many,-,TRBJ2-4,CASSSTDGAVIQYF,TGCGCCAGCAGCTCCACAGATGGGGCCGTCATTCAGTACTTC
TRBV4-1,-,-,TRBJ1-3,CASSQEGASGNTIYF,TGCGCCAGCAGCCAAGAGGGCGCTTCTGGAAACACCATATATTTT
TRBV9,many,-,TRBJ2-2,CASSLMNTGELFF,TGTGCCAGCAGCCTGATGAACACCGGGGAGCTGTTTTTT
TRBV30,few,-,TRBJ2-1,CAWSRGISNEQFF,TGTGCCTGGAGTCGGGGCATCTCCAATGAGCAGTTCTTC
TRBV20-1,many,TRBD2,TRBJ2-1,CSAPVAGDRDNEQFF,TGCAGTGCGCCAGTAGCGGGGGATCGTGACAATGAGCAGTTCTTC
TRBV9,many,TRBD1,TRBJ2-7,CASSAEGQGYYEQYF,TGTGCCAGCAGCGCCGAAGGACAGGGGTACTACGAGCAGTACTTC
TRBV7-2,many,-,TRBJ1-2,CASSPLGGGSYTF,TGTGCCAGCAGTCCTCTTGGGGGGGGGAGCTACACCTTC
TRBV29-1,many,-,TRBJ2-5,CSVVEGSDFQETQYF,TGCAGCGTTGTTGAGGGGTCCGATTTCCAAGAGACCCAGTACTTC